In this sample, the clone carrying this TCR beta chain turned up a few times. The target antigen is unknown. The data were taken from a study of T-cell memory formation after mild COVID-19. Study-wide points: CD4+ clones that contracted lay mainly in CM and EM; CD8+ ones lay in EMRA. There was no confirmation that second-wave clones peaking on day 37 were SARS-CoV-2 specific.

Germline V CDR1 and CDR2: SGHKS, YYEKEE (reference sequence). V was shortened by 0 bases and J by 2 bases, with 5 bases between the two germline ends. The CDR3 consists of 13 residues. TCRdb used MiXCR to reprocess the 5' RACE reads, holding one entry per CDR3 protein. This sample has 140,000 to 150,000 distinct CDR3 sequences, with approximately 26% found just once. The J gene is TRBJ1-1, the V gene TRBV5-5; no reliable D call. The sample was PBMCs or a T cell subset sorted from them (not recorded which). The receptor comes from an adult woman who had mild COVID-19 (a few samples of this study predate the infection). Cell type and time point are not known. CDR3 sequence reads: CASSLGFNTEAFF. The CDR3 DNA sequence: TGTGCCAGCAGCTTGGGTTTCAACACTGAAGCTTTCTTT.